Here is one T cell receptor (beta chain) with its context. This entry belongs to a study of OX40 agonist ivuxolimab in advanced cancers. Across the whole study: Dose-escalation patients had hepatocellular carcinoma, melanoma, renal cell or head and neck cancer.

The protocol was immunoSEQ multiplex PCR, while the TCRdb copy is restricted to in-frame clones and leaves out a portion. Here the sample spans 55,000 to 70,000 clones, around 88% being singletons. Exclusion applied to patients with autoimmune disease history or systemic immunosuppression. Blood got drawn at baseline, again on cycle 4 day 1, and then on cycle 7 day 1. The CDR3 extends over 14 amino acids. Germline loops: CDR1 SGHDN, CDR2 FVKESK. V was shortened by 5 bases and J by 1 base, with 11 bases between the two germline ends. The source is an adult with an advanced solid tumor such as melanoma, head and neck, liver or kidney cancer. The sample in question was CD4+ or CD8+ T cells sorted from blood, obtained in a trial of the OX40 agonist ivuxolimab. This rearrangement joins TRBV14 to TRBJ2-5; D may match TRBD1 or TRBD2 (5 bases each). The CDR3 sequence is CASSKGEIQETQYF. The DNA for the CDR3 is TGTGCCAGCAGCAAAGGGGAGATCCAAGAGACCCAGTACTTC.